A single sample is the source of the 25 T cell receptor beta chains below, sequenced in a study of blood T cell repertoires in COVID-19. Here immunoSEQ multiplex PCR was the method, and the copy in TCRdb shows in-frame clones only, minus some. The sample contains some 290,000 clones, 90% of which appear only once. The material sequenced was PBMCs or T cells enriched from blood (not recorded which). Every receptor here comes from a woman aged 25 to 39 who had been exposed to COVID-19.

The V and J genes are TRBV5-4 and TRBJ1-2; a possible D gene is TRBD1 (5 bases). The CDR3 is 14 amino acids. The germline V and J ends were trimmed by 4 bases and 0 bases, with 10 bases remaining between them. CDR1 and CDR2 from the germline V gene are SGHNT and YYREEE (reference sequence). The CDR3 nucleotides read TGTGCCAGCAGCCCAGGGTCGTCTAACTATGGCTACACCTTC. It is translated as CASSPGSSNYGYTF.

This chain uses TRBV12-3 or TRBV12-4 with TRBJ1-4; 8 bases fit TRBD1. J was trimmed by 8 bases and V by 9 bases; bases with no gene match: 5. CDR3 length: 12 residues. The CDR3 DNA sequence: TGTGCCAGTAGGACAGGGAGAGAAAAACTGTTTTTT. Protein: CASRTGREKLFF.

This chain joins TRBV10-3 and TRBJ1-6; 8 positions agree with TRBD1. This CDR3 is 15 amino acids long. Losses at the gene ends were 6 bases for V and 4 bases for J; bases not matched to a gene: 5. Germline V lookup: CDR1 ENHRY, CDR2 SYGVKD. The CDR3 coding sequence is TGTGCCATCAGAGAGGACAGGGAGTATAATTCACCCCTCCACTTT. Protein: CAIREDREYNSPLHF.

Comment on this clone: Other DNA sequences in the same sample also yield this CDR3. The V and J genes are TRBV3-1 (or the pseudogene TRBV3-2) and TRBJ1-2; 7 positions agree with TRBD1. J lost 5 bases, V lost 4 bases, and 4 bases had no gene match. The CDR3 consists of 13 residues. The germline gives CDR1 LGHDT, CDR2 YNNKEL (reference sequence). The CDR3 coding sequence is TGTGCCAGCAGCCCCGGGACAGTATATGGCTACACCTTC. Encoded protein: CASSPGTVYGYTF.

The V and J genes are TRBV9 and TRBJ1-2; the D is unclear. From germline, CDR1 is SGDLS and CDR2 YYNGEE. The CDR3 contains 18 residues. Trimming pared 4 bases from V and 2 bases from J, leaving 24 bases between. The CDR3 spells CASSPRETPFHSNYGYTF. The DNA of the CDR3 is TGTGCCAGCAGCCCCCGCGAGACACCATTTCACTCCAACTATGGCTACACCTTC.

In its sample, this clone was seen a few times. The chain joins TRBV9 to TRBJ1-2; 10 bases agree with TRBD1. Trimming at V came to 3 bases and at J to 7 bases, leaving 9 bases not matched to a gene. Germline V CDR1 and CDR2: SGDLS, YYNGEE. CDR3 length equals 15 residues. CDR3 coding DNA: TGTGCCAGCAGCGGGAGTGTAGGGACAGGGGTTGGCTACACCTTC. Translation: CASSGSVGTGVGYTF.

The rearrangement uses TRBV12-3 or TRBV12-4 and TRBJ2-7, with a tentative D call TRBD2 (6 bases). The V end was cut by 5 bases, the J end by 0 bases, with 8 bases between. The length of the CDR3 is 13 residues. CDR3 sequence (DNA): TGTGCCAGCAGTCCCGGGGGCTCCTACGAGCAGTACTTC. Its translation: CASSPGGSYEQYF.

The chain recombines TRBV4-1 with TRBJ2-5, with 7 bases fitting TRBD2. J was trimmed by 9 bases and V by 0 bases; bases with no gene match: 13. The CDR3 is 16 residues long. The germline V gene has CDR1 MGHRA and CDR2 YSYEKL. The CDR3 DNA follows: TGCGCCAGCAGCCAAGATTTCGGCCCCTCGGGGGGACCCCAGTACTTC. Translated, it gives CASSQDFGPSGGPQYF.

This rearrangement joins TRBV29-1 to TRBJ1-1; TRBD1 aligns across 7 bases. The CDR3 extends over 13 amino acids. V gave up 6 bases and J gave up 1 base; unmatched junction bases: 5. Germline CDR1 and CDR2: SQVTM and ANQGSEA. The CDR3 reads CSVTRQGNTEAFF. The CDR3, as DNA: TGCAGCGTCACCCGACAGGGGAACACTGAAGCTTTCTTT.

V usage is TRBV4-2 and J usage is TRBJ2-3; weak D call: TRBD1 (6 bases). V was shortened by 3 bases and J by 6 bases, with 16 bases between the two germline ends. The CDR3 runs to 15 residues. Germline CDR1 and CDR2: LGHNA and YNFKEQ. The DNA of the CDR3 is TGTGCCAGCAGCCAGGCAGACAGGCTTCGGGATACGCAGTATTTT. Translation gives CASSQADRLRDTQYF.

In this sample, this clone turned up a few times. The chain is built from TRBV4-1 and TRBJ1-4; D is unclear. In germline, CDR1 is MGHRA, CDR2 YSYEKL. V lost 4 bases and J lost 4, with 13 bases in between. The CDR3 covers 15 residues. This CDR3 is CASSRGELFNEKLFF. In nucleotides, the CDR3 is TGCGCCAGCAGCCGTGGGGAGCTGTTTAATGAAAAACTGTTTTTT.

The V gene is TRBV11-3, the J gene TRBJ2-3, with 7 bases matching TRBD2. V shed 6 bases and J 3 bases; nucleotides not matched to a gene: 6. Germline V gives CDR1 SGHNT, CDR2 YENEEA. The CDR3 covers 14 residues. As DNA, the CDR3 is TGTGCCAGCAGAGCGGGGCCGGAGACAGATACGCAGTATTTT. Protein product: CASRAGPETDTQYF.

The CDR3: CASSIGSIWTEAFF. CDR3 in DNA: TGTGCCAGTAGTATAGGCAGTATCTGGACTGAAGCTTTCTTT. The chain combines TRBV19 with TRBJ1-1; no reliable D call. Germline CDR1 reads LNHDA; CDR2 reads SQIVND (reference sequence). The CDR3 extends over 14 amino acids. V gave up 1 base and J gave up 5 bases, with 11 bases separating them.

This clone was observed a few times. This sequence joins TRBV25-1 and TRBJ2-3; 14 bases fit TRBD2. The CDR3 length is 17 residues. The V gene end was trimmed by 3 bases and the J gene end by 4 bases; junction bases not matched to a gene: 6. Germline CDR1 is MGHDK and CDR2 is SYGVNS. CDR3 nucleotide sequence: TGTGCCAGCAGTGATCGGACTAGCGGGGGGTGGGCAGATACGCAGTATTTT. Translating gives CASSDRTSGGWADTQYF.

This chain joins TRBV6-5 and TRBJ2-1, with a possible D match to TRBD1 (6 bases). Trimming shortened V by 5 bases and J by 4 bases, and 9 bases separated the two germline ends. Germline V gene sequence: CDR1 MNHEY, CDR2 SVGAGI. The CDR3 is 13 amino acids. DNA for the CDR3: TGTGCCAGCAGTAGGACAGAATACAATGAGCAGTTCTTC. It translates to CASSRTEYNEQFF.

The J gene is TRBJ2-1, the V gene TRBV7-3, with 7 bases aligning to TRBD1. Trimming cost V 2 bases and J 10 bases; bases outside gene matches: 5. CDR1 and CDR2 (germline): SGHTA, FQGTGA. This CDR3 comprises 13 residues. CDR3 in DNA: TGTGCCAGCAGCTTACTACAGACAGGGGAGCAGTTCTTC. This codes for CASSLLQTGEQFF.

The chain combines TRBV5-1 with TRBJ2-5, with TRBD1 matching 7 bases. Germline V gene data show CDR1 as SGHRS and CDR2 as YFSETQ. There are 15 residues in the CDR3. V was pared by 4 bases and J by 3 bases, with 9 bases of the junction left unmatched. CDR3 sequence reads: CASSEGQKIKETQYF. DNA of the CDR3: TGCGCCAGCAGCGAGGGACAGAAAATAAAAGAGACCCAGTACTTC.

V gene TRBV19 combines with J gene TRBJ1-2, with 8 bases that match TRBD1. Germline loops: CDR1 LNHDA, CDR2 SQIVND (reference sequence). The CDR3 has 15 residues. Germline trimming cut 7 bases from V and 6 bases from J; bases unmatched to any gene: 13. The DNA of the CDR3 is TGTGCCAGTAAGACTACCGACAGGGGAAGGCATGGCTACACCTTC. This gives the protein CASKTTDRGRHGYTF.

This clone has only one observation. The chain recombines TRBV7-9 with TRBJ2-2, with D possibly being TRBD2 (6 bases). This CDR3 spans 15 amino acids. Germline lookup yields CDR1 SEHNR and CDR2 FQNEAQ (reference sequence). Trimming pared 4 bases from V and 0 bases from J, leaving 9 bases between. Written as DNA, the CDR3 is TGTGCCAGCAGCTCCGGGAGCGCGAACACCGGGGAGCTGTTTTTT. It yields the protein CASSSGSANTGELFF. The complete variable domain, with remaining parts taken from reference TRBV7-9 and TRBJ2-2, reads DTGVSQNPRHKITKRGQNVTFRCDPISEHNRLYWYRQTLGQGPEFLTYFQNEAQLEKSRLLSDRFSAERPKGSFSTLEIQRTEQGDSAMYLCASSSGSANTGELFFGEGSRLTVL.

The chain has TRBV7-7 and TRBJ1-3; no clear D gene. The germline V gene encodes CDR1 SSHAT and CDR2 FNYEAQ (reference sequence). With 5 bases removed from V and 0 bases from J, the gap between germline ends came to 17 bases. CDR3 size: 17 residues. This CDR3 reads CASSPNPSGVSGNTIYF. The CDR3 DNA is TGTGCCAGCAGCCCAAACCCAAGCGGGGTCTCTGGAAACACCATATATTTT.

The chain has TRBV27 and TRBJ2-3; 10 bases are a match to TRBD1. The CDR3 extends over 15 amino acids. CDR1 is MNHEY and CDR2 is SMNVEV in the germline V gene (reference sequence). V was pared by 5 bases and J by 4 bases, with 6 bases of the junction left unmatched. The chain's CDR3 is CASSPRQGAADTQYF. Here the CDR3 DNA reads TGTGCCAGCAGTCCCAGACAGGGGGCGGCAGATACGCAGTATTTT.

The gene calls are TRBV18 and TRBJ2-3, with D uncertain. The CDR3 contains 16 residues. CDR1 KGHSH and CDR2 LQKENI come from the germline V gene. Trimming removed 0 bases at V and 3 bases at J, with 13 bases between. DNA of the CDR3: TGTGCCAGCTCACCACCCGCCTGGAGTTGGACAGATACGCAGTATTTT. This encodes CASSPPAWSWTDTQYF. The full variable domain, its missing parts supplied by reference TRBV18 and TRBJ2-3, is NAGVMQNPRHLVRRRGQEARLRCSPMKGHSHVYWYRQLPEEGLKFMVYLQKENIIDESGMPKERFSAEFPKEGPSILRIQQVVRGDSAAYFCASSPPAWSWTDTQYFGPGTRLTVL.

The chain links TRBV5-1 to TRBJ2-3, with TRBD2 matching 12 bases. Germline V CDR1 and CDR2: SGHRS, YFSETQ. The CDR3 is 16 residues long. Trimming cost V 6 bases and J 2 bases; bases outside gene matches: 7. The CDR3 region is CASTLTSGGTTDTQYF. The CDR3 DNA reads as TGCGCCAGCACCCTCACTAGCGGGGGGACCACAGATACGCAGTATTTT. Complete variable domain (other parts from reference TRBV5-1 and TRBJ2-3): KAGVTQTPRYLIKTRGQQVTLSCSPISGHRSVSWYQQTPGQGLQFLFEYFSETQRNKGNFPGRFSGRQFSNSRSEMNVSTLELGDSALYLCASTLTSGGTTDTQYFGPGTRLTVL.

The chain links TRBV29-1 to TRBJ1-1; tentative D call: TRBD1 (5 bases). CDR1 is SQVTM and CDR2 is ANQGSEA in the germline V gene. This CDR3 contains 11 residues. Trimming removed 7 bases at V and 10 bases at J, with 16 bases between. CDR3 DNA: TGCAGCGCTCTCAGGGAAGTGGGAGCTTTCTTT. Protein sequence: CSALREVGAFF.

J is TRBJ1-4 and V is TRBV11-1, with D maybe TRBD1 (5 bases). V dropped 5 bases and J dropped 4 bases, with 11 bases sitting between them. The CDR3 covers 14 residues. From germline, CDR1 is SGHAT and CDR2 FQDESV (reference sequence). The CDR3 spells CASSKDRVNEKLFF. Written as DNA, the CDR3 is TGTGCCAGCAGCAAAGACAGAGTTAATGAAAAACTGTTTTTT.